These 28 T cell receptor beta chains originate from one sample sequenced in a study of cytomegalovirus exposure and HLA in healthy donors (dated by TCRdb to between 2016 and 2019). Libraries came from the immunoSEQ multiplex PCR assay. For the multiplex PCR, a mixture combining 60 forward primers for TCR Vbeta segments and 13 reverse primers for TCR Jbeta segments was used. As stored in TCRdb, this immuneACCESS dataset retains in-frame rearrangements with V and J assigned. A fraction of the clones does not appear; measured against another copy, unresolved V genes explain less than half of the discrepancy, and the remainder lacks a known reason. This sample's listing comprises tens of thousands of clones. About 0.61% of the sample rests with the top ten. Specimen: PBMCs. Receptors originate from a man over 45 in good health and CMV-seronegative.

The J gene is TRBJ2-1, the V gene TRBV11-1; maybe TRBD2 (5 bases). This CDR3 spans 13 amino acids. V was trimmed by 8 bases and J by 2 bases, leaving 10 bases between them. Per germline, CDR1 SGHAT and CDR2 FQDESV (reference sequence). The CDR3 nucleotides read TGTGCCAGCTCCCTAGCTGCCTACAATGAGCAGTTCTTC. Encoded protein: CASSLAAYNEQFF. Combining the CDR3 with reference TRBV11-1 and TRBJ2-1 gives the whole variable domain EAEVAQSPRYKITEKSQAVAFWCDPISGHATLYWYRQILGQGPELLVQFQDESVVDDSQLPKDRFSAERLKGVDSTLKIQPAELGDSAMYLCASSLAAYNEQFFGPGTRLTVL.

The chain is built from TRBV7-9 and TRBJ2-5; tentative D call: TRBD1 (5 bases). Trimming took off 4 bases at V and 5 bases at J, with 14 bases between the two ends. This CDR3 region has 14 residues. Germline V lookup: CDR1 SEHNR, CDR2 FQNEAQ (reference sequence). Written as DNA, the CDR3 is TGTGCCAGCAGCTCCCCGAGACAGTGGGAGACCCAGTACTTC. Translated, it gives CASSSPRQWETQYF.

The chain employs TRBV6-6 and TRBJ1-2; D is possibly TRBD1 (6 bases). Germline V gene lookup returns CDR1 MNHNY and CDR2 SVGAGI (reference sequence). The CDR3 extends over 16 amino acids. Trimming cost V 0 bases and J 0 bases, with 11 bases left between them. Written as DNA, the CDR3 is TGTGCCAGCAGTTACTCGTCCGCAGGGGCTAACTATGGCTACACCTTC. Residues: CASSYSSAGANYGYTF.

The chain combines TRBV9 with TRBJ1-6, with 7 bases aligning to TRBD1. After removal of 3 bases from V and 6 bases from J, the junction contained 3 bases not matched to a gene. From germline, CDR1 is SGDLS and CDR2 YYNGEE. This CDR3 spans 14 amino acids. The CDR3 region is CASSDYRGNSPLHF. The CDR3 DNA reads TGTGCCAGCAGCGATTACAGGGGTAATTCACCCCTCCACTTT.

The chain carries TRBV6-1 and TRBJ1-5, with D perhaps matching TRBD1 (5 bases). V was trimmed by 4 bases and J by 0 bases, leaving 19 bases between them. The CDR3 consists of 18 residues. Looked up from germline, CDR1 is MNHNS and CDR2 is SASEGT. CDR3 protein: CASSGGDDLLYSNQPQHF. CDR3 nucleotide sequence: TGTGCCAGCAGTGGGGGCGACGACCTTCTTTATAGCAATCAGCCCCAGCATTTT.

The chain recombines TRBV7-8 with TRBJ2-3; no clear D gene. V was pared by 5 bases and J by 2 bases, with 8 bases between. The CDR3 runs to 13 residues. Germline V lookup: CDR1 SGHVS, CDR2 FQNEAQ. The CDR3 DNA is TGTGCCAGCAGCAAACAGTACACAGATACGCAGTATTTT. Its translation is CASSKQYTDTQYF.

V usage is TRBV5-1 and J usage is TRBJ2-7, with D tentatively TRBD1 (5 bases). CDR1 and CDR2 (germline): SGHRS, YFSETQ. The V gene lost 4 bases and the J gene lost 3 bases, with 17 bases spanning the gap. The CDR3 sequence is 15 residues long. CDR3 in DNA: TGCGCCAGCAGCGACGGGTCGGGCAGGGACTACGAGCAGTACTTC. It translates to CASSDGSGRDYEQYF.

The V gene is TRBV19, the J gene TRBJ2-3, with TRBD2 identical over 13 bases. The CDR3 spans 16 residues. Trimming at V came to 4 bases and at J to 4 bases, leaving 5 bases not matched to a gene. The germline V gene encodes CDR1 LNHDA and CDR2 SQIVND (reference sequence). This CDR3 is CASSTLLAGGADTQYF. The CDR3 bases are TGTGCCAGTAGTACCTTACTAGCGGGGGGGGCAGATACGCAGTATTTT. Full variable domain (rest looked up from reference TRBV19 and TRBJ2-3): DGGITQSPKYLFRKEGQNVTLSCEQNLNHDAMYWYRQDPGQGLRLIYYSQIVNDFQKGDIAEGYSVSREKKESFPLTVTSAQKNPTAFYLCASSTLLAGGADTQYFGPGTRLTVL.

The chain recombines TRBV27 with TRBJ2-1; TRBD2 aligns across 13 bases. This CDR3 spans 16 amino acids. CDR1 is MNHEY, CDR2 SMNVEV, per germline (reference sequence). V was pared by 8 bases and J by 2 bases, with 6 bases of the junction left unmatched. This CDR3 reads CASPPGLAGTYNEQFF. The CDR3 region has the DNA TGTGCCAGCCCTCCGGGACTAGCGGGAACCTACAATGAGCAGTTCTTC.

CDR3 in amino acids: CASVQRANYNEQFF. CDR3 nucleotides: TGTGCCAGCGTGCAGCGGGCGAACTACAATGAGCAGTTCTTC. The V gene is TRBV18, the J gene TRBJ2-1; perhaps TRBD2 as D (6 bases). Germline V gene data show CDR1 as KGHSH and CDR2 as LQKENI. V shed 8 bases and J shed 3 bases, with 14 bases lying between them. CDR3 length equals 14 residues.

The DNA for the CDR3 is TGTGCCAGCAGTTCCTGGACAGGTTCAAATGAAAAACTGTTTTTT. Its translation: CASSSWTGSNEKLFF. The chain carries TRBV27 and TRBJ1-4; TRBD1 agrees at 7 bases. V lost 4 bases to trimming and J lost 5 bases; unmatched junction nucleotides: 7. The CDR3 covers 15 residues. Germline V gives CDR1 MNHEY, CDR2 SMNVEV (reference sequence).

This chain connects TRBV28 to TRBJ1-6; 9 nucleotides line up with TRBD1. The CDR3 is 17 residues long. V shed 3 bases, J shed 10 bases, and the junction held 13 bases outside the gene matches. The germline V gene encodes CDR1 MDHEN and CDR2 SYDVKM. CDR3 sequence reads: CASSLHPITGGRSPLHF. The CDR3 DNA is TGTGCCAGCAGTTTGCACCCTATAACAGGGGGCAGGTCACCCCTCCACTTT.

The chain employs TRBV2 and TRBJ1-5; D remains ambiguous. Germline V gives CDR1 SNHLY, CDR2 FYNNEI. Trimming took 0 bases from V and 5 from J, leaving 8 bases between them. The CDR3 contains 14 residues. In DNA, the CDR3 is TGTGCCAGCAGTGAAGCGTCCGAGGATCAGCCCCAGCATTTT. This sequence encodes CASSEASEDQPQHF.

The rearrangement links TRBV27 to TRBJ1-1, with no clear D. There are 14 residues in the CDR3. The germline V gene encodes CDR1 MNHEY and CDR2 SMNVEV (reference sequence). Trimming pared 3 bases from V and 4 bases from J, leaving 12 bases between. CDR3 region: CASSFSFGSTEAFF. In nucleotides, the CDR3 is TGTGCCAGCAGTTTTTCTTTTGGCAGCACTGAAGCTTTCTTT.

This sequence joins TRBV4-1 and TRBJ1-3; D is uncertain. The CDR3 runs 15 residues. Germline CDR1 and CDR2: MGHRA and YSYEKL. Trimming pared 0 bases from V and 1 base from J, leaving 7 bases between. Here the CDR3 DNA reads TGCGCCAGCAGCCAAGAGACTACTTCTGGAAACACCATATATTTT. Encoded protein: CASSQETTSGNTIYF.

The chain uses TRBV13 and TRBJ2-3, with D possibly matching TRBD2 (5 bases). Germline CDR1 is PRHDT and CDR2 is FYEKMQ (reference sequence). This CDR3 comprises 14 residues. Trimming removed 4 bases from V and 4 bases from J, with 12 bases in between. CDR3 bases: TGTGCCAGCAGCTCCGTCGAGGGCCCAGATACGCAGTATTTT. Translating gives CASSSVEGPDTQYF.

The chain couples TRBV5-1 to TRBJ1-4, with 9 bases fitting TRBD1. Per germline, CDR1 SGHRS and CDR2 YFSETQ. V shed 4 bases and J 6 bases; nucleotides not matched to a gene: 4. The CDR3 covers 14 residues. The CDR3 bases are TGCGCCAGCAGCGGACAGGGGCGGGATGAAAAACTGTTTTTT. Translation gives CASSGQGRDEKLFF.

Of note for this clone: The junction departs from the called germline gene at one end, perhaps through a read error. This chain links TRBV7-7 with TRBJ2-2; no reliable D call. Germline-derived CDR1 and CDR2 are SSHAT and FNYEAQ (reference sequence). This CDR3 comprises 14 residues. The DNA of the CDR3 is TGTGCTAGCAGCTTAGAGTTAGACACCGGGGAGCTGTTTTTT. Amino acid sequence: CASSLELDTGELFF. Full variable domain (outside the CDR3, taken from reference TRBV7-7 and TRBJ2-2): GAGVSQSPRYKVTKRGQDVTLRCDPISSHATLYWYQQALGQGPEFLTYFNYEAQPDKSGLPSDRFSAERPEGSISTLTIQRTEQRDSAMYRCASSLELDTGELFFGEGSRLTVL.

The CDR3 DNA reads TGTGCCAGCAGTACGTGGGGACAGGGAGGTTTGAGTGAGCAGTTCTTC. Protein sequence: CASSTWGQGGLSEQFF. The chain uses TRBV27 and TRBJ2-1, with 9 bases lining up with TRBD1. V was pared by 5 bases and J by 9 bases, with 14 bases of the junction left unmatched. CDR3 size: 16 residues. The germline gives CDR1 MNHEY, CDR2 SMNVEV (reference sequence).

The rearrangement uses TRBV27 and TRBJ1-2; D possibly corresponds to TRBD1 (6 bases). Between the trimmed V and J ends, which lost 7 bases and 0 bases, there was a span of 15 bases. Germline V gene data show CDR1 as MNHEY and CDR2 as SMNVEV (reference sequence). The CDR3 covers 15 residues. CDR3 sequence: CASIPRTESNYGYTF. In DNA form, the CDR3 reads TGTGCCAGCATCCCTCGGACAGAATCTAACTATGGCTACACCTTC.

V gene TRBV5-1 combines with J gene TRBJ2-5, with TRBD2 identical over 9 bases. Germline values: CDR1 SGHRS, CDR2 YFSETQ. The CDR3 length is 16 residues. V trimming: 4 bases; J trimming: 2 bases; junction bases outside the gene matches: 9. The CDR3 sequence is CASSQRSGGTQETQYF. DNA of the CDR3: TGCGCCAGCAGCCAACGGAGCGGGGGGACACAAGAGACCCAGTACTTC.

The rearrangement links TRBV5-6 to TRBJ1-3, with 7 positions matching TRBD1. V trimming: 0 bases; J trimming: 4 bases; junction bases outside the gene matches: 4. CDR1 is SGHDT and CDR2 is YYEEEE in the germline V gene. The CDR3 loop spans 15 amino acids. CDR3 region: CASSLGQGLGNTIYF. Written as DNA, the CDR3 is TGTGCCAGCAGCTTGGGACAGGGCTTAGGAAACACCATATATTTT. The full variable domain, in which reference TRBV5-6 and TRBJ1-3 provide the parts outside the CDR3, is DAGVTQSPTHLIKTRGQQVTLRCSPKSGHDTVSWYQQALGQGPQFIFQYYEEEERQRGNFPDRFSGHQFPNYSSELNVNALLLGDSALYLCASSLGQGLGNTIYFGEGSWLTVV.

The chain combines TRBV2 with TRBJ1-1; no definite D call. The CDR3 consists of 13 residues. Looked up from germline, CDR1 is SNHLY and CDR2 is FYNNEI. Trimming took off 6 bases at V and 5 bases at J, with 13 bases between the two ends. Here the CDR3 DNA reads TGTGCCAGCAGGAACTCACGGGGAACTGAAGCTTTCTTT. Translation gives CASRNSRGTEAFF.

CDR3 coding DNA: TGCGCCAGCAGCTTGTCAGGGATCATGAACACTGAAGCTTTCTTT. Residues: CASSLSGIMNTEAFF. The J gene is TRBJ1-1, the V gene TRBV5-1; TRBD1 might be the D (5 bases). This CDR3 is built from 15 residues. CDR1 SGHRS and CDR2 YFSETQ come from the germline V gene. V lost 1 base and J lost 0, with 10 bases in between.

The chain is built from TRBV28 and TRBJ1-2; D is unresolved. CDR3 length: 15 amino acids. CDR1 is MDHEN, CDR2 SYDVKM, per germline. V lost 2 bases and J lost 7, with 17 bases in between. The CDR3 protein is CASSLAAWRRGGYTF. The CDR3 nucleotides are TGTGCCAGCAGTTTAGCGGCGTGGCGGCGAGGTGGCTACACCTTC.

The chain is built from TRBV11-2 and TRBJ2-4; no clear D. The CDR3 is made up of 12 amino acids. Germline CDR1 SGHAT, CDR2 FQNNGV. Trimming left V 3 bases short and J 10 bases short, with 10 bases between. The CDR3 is CASSFEAHIQYF. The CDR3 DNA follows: TGTGCCAGCAGCTTTGAGGCCCATATTCAGTACTTC.

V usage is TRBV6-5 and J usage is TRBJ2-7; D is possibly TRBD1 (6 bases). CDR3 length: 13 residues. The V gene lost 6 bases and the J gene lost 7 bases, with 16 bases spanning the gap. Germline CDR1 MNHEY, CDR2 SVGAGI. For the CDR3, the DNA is TGTGCCAGCAGGCTACAAACCAGGGGTGAGCAGTACTTC. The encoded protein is CASRLQTRGEQYF.

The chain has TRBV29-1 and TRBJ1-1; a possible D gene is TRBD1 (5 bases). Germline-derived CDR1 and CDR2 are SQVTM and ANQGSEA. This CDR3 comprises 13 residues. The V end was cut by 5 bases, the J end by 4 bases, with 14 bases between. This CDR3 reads CSVHRAGGTEAFF. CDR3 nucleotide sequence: TGCAGCGTTCATCGGGCCGGGGGCACTGAAGCTTTCTTT.